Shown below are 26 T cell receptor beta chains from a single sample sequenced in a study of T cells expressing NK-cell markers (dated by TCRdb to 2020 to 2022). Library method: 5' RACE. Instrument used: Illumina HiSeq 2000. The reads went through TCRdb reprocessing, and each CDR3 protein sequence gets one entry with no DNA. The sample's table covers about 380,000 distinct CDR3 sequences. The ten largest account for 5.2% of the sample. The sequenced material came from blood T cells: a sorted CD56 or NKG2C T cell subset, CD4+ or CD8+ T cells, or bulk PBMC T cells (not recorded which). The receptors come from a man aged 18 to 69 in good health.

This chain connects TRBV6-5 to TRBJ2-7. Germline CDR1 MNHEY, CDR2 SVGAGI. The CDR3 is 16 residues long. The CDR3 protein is CASSFSLQWADYEQYF.

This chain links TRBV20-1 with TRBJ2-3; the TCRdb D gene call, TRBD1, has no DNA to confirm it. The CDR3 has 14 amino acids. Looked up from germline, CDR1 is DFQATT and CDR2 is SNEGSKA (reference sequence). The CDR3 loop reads CSARFGGSTDTQYF.

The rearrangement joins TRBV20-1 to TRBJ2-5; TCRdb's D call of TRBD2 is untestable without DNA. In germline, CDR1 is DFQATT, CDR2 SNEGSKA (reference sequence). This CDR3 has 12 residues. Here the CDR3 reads CSAPKGGETQYF.

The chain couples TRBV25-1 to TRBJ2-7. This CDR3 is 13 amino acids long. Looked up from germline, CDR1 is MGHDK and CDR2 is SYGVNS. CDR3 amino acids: CASSILESYEQYF.

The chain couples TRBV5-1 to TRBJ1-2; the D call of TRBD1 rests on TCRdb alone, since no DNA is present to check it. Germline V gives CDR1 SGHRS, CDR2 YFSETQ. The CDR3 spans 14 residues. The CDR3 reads CASSGRDTPLGYTF.

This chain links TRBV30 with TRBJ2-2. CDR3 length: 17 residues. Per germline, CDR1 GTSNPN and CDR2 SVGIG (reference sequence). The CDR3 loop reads CAWSVLRYRTNTGELFF.

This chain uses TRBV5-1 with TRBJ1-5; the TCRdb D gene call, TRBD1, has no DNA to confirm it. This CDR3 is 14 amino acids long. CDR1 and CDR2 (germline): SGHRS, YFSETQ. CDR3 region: CASSLRGEGQPQHF.

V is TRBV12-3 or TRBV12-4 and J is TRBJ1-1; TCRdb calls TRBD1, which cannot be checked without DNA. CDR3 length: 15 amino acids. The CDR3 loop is CASRSQGVRGTEAFF.

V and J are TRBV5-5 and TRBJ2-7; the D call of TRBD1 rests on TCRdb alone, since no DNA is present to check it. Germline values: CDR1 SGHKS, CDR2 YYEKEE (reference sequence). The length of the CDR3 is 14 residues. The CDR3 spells CASRKGQSVYEQYF.

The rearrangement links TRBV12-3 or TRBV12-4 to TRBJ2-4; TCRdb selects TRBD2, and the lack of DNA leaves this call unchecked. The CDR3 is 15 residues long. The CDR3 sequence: CASSLAGSTGGIQYF.

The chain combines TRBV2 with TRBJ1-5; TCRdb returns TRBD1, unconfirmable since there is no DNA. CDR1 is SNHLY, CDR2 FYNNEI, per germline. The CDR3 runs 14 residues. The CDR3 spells CASSTDRHNQPQHF.

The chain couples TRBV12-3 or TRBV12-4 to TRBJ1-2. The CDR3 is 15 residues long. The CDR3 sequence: CASSLVGLENYGYTF.

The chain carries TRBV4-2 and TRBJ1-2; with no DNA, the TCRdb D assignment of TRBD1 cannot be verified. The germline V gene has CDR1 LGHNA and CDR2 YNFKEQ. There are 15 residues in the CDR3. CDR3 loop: CASSQMYRGLDGYTF.

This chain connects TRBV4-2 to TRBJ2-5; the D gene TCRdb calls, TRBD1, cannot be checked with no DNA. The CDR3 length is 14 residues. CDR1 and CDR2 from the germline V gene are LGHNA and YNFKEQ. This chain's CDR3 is CASRRTVSAETQYF.

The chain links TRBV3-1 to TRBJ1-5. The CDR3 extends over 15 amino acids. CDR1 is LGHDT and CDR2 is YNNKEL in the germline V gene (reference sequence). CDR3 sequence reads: CASSQGRGVNQPQHF.

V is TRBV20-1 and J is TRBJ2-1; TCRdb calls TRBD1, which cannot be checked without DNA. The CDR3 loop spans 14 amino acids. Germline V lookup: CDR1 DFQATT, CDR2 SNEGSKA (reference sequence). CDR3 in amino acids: CSAFRDRGRDEQFF.

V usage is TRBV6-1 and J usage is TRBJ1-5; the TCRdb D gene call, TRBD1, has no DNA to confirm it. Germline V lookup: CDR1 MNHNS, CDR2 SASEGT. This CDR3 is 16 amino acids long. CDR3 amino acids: CASSRDTSISNQPQHF.

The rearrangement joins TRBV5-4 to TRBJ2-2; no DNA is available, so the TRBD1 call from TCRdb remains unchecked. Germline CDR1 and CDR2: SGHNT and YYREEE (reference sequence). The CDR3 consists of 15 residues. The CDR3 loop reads CASSLLWGDSGELFF.

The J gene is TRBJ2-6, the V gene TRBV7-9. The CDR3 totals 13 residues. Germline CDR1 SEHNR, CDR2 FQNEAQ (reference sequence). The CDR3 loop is CASQPPGANVLTF.

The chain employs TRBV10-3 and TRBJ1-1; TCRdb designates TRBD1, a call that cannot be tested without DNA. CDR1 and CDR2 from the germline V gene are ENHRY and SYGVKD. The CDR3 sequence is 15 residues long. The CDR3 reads CAISERDTLNTEAFF.

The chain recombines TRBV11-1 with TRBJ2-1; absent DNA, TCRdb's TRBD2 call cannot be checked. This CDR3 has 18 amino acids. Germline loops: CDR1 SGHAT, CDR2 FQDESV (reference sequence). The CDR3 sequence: CASSVHGTIVGDHNEQFF.

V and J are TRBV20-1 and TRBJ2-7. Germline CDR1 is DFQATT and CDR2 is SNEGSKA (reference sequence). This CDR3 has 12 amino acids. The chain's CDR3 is CSARRGYDEQYF.

This chain's CDR3 is CAWSVRGRFVKGGLAKNIQYF. The chain joins TRBV30 to TRBJ2-4; without DNA, the TCRdb call of TRBD1 cannot be checked. The CDR3 is made up of 21 amino acids. Per the germline V gene, CDR1 is GTSNPN and CDR2 is SVGIG (reference sequence).

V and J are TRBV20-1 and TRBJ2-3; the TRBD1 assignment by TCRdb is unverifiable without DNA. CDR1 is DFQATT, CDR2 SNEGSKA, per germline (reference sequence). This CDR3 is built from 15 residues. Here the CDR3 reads CSASRQGPGTDTQYF.

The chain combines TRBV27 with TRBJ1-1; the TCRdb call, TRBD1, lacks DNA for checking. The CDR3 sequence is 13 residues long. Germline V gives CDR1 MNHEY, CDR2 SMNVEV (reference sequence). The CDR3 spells CASSSVRGRGAFF.

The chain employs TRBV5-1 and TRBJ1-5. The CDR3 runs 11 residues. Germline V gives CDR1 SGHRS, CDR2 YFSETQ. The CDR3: CASSFSQPQHF. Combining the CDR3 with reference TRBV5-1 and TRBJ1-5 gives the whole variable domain KAGVTQTPRYLIKTRGQQVTLSCSPISGHRSVSWYQQTPGQGLQFLFEYFSETQRNKGNFPGRFSGRQFSNSRSEMNVSTLELGDSALYLCASSFSQPQHFGDGTRLSIL.